Listed below are T cell receptor beta chains from one sample, sequenced in a study of blood T cell repertoires in COVID-19. Sequencing was performed with immunoSEQ multiplex PCR; in TCRdb, only in-frame clones are kept and a portion is missing. The data contain 200,000 to 250,000 clones, 90% of them singletons. The source material was peripheral blood. All receptors derive from a man between 25 and 39 years old with COVID-19, enrolled during active disease. CDR3s include the opening cysteine and the closing phenylalanine or tryptophan.

>TRBJ2-7|TRBV5-1
CASSLAGTGNEQYF
>TRBJ2-2|TRBV3-1/TRBV3-2
CASSQEAGQVSTGELFF
>TRBJ1-6|TRBV4-3
CASSQHSSVTMSSYNSPLHF
>TRBJ1-2|TRBV19
CASSETGGKYGYTF
>TRBJ1-6|TRBV24-1
CATSDLKRAGGNSPLHF
>TRBJ2-1|TRBV5-1
CASSSSGSEYNEQFF
>TRBJ2-3|TRBV27
CASSLGQTSGFTDTQYF
>TRBJ2-7|TRBV9
CASSLGLANNEQYF
>TRBJ1-1|TRBV6-6
CASSYSTGGGTEAFF
>TRBJ1-5|TRBV7-9
CASSPEVNQPQHF
>TRBJ2-7|TRBV5-7
CASRWDRYYEQYF
>TRBJ1-5|TRBV5-1
CASSLKGATYQPQHF
>TRBJ2-1|TRBV21-1
CASSRRDRGGNEQFF
>TRBJ2-7|TRBV4-1
CASSPGGSLRYEQYF
>TRBJ1-4|TRBV6-6
CASSYAGQGTFEKLFF
>TRBJ1-2|TRBV30
CAWSVLGVGSGYTF
>TRBJ2-7|TRBV6-2/TRBV6-3
CASSWKRGYEQYF
>TRBJ2-1|TRBV7-3
CASSPRLVLYNEQFF
>TRBJ2-5|TRBV5-4
CASSPPGGQGLTQYF
>TRBJ1-6|TRBV11-2
CASSFSGDNSPLHF
>TRBJ2-1|TRBV10-3
CAISEGLTTGDEQFF
>TRBJ2-1|TRBV5-1
CASSLAGTGGSYNEQFF
>TRBJ2-7|TRBV6-6
CASRTGLEYEQYF
>TRBJ2-5|TRBV9
CASSVAETQYF
>TRBJ1-2|TRBV7-2
CASSLGGGQVKGYTF
>TRBJ2-7|TRBV7-9
CASSLVRAGGYEQYF
>TRBJ2-1|TRBV6-5
CASWGQGFEEQFF
>TRBJ2-5|TRBV18
CASSRLAGGETQYF
>TRBJ1-5|TRBV18
CASSPGQGQPQHF
>TRBJ2-1|TRBV12-5
CASGPQGSDEQFF
>TRBJ1-2|TRBV19
CASSPTHRDSSGYTF
>TRBJ2-7|TRBV28
CASSLSIRPGQGLSYEQYF
>TRBJ2-2|TRBV24-1
CATQEGLTNTGELFF